The next 25 T cell receptor beta chains were all read from a single sample in a study of blood T cell repertoires in COVID-19 (dated by TCRdb to about 2020). Library generation was performed with the immunoSEQ multiplex PCR assay. Drawn from immuneACCESS, this table holds only the in-frame rearrangements with V and J called that TCRdb kept. Clones are partly lost; checked studies trace under half to an unresolved V gene and leave the rest unexplained. For this sample there are tens of thousands of clones; more than 70% appear just once. Of the sample, over 6% is held by the ten largest clones. Sequenced sample: peripheral blood. The receptors shown here come from a man in his fifties or sixties with active COVID-19.

CDR3 nucleotides: TGTGCCAGCTCACCCGGGACAGGGGATTTGTATGGCTACACCTTC. It is translated as CASSPGTGDLYGYTF. The chain joins TRBV18 to TRBJ1-2; 10 bases map to TRBD1. Germline V gives CDR1 KGHSH, CDR2 LQKENI. V lost 3 bases, J lost 5 bases, and 6 bases stayed unmatched. The CDR3 is 15 residues long.

This chain uses TRBV7-9 with TRBJ1-4; 9 bases map to TRBD1. J gave up 7 bases and V 8 bases, and 11 bases lay outside the gene matches. CDR3 length: 15 residues. Germline values: CDR1 SEHNR, CDR2 FQNEAQ (reference sequence). CDR3 residues: CASVVSGTGSEKLFF. In DNA form, the CDR3 reads TGTGCCAGCGTAGTATCCGGGACAGGGAGTGAAAAACTGTTTTTT. The full variable domain, completed using reference TRBV7-9 and TRBJ1-4, is DTGVSQNPRHKITKRGQNVTFRCDPISEHNRLYWYRQTLGQGPEFLTYFQNEAQLEKSRLLSDRFSAERPKGSFSTLEIQRTEQGDSAMYLCASVVSGTGSEKLFFGSGTQLSVL.

The chain uses TRBV29-1 and TRBJ1-1; D ambiguous. CDR3 length equals 14 residues. Germline-derived CDR1 and CDR2 are SQVTM and ANQGSEA. Trimming removed 6 bases at V and 4 bases at J, with 18 bases between. The CDR3 DNA is TGCAGCGTCCCCCCCTTGGGGAGAAGCACTGAAGCTTTCTTT. Amino acid sequence: CSVPPLGRSTEAFF.

V is TRBV6-6 and J is TRBJ1-1, with 9 bases matching TRBD1. CDR1 and CDR2 from the germline V gene are MNHNY and SVGAGI (reference sequence). This CDR3 region has 15 residues. V lost 4 bases and J lost 1; bases outside the gene matches: 4. In DNA, the CDR3 is TGTGCCAGCAGTTGGGGACAGGGCGGGAACACTGAAGCTTTCTTT. Translation: CASSWGQGGNTEAFF.

J is TRBJ2-6 and V is TRBV29-1; D is perhaps TRBD2 (6 bases). Trimming took 4 bases from V and 2 from J, leaving 18 bases between them. This CDR3 contains 17 residues. Germline V gene data show CDR1 as SQVTM and CDR2 as ANQGSEA. The CDR3 coding sequence is TGCAGCGTTGGGGGAGGAAGAGGGAGCCCTGGGGCCAACGTCCTGACTTTC. Residues: CSVGGGRGSPGANVLTF.

This clone showed up just once. The chain uses TRBV6-2 or TRBV6-3 and TRBJ2-6; D not resolved. V was shortened by 5 bases and J by 0 bases, with 8 bases between the two germline ends. The CDR3 is 15 residues long. Germline CDR1 is MNHEY and CDR2 is SVGEGT. The CDR3 DNA reads TGTGCCAGCAGTCCCCCTTCCTCTGGGGCCAACGTCCTGACTTTC. The encoded protein is CASSPPSSGANVLTF.

The rearrangement uses TRBV30 and TRBJ2-5; TRBD2 is a possible D gene (6 bases). This CDR3 contains 16 residues. Trimming cost V 5 bases and J 5 bases, with 24 bases left between them. Germline CDR1 GTSNPN, CDR2 SVGIG (reference sequence). The CDR3 is CAWSRHWDSIRETQYF. The CDR3 DNA reads as TGTGCCTGGTCTCGTCACTGGGACTCCATCCGGGAGACCCAGTACTTC.

This clone has only one observation. CDR3 amino acids: CASRGQGPYEQYF. The CDR3 DNA reads TGTGCCAGCAGAGGCCAGGGTCCCTACGAGCAGTACTTC. The chain employs TRBV2 and TRBJ2-7, with D possibly matching TRBD1 (5 bases). The CDR3 sequence is 13 residues long. V was clipped by 6 bases and J by 2 bases, with 11 bases between them. CDR1 and CDR2 from the germline V gene are SNHLY and FYNNEI.

This clone was counted between two and nine times. The chain recombines TRBV11-2 with TRBJ1-2; D not resolved. Germline CDR1 reads SGHAT; CDR2 reads FQNNGV. The germline V and J ends were trimmed by 2 bases and 4 bases, with 8 bases remaining between them. This CDR3 is built from 13 residues. The CDR3 DNA sequence: TGTGCCAGCAGCTTATACTTCGGCTATGGCTACACCTTC. Protein product: CASSLYFGYGYTF.

This chain links TRBV5-4 with TRBJ2-2, with D possibly TRBD2 on 6 matching bases. Trimming pared 0 bases from V and 11 bases from J, leaving 23 bases between. Germline loops: CDR1 SGHNT, CDR2 YYREEE (reference sequence). CDR3 length equals 17 residues. The CDR3 sequence is CASSLAGSVLMGTELFF. DNA for the CDR3: TGTGCCAGCAGCTTGGCCGGCTCGGTTTTAATGGGGACTGAGCTGTTTTTT.

The rearrangement joins TRBV11-2 to TRBJ2-3; TRBD2 matches 8 bases. Trimming cost V 5 bases and J 3 bases; bases outside gene matches: 4. The germline V gene encodes CDR1 SGHAT and CDR2 FQNNGV. The CDR3 has 14 amino acids. The CDR3 DNA reads as TGTGCCAGCAGCATAGCGGGGAGGACAGATACGCAGTATTTT. This codes for CASSIAGRTDTQYF. Full variable domain (remainder filled in from reference TRBV11-2 and TRBJ2-3): EAGVAQSPRYKIIEKRQSVAFWCNPISGHATLYWYQQILGQGPKLLIQFQNNGVVDDSQLPKDRFSAERLKGVDSTLKIQPAKLEDSAVYLCASSIAGRTDTQYFGPGTRLTVL.

The chain employs TRBV30 and TRBJ1-3; a weak D match, TRBD1 (5 bases). CDR1 GTSNPN and CDR2 SVGIG come from the germline V gene (reference sequence). Trimming removed 3 bases from V and 4 bases from J, with 16 bases in between. The CDR3 is 15 residues long. The CDR3 DNA follows: TGTGCCTGGAGCGAGTGGGCGGGGGACGGAAACACCATATATTTT. Protein sequence: CAWSEWAGDGNTIYF.

The table lists this clone with a count of one. The rearrangement links TRBV2 to TRBJ1-6; D remains unclear. Germline lookup yields CDR1 SNHLY and CDR2 FYNNEI. The CDR3 runs to 14 residues. V was cut by 6 bases and J by 10 bases, with 16 bases left in between. The CDR3 loop reads CASRNVRRESPLHF. As DNA, the CDR3 is TGTGCCAGCAGGAATGTCCGTCGGGAGTCACCCCTCCACTTT.

V usage is TRBV10-3 and J usage is TRBJ2-1, with TRBD2 identical over 9 bases. The CDR3 consists of 15 residues. V was pared by 3 bases and J by 7 bases, with 7 bases of the junction left unmatched. Per the germline V gene, CDR1 is ENHRY and CDR2 is SYGVKD. CDR3 nucleotides: TGTGCCATCAGTGATTTGCGGGAGGGTAAGAATGAGCAGTTCTTC. It translates to CAISDLREGKNEQFF.

The genes are TRBV18 and TRBJ2-3; 8 positions match TRBD2. This CDR3 contains 14 residues. Germline lookup yields CDR1 KGHSH and CDR2 LQKENI. V was pared by 8 bases and J by 0 bases, with 4 bases of the junction left unmatched. The CDR3 sequence: CASKRGPSTDTQYF. The CDR3 coding sequence is TGTGCCAGCAAGCGGGGGCCAAGCACAGATACGCAGTATTTT.

The J gene is TRBJ2-3, the V gene TRBV29-1; possible D gene TRBD2, 7 bases. V dropped 4 bases and J dropped 4 bases, with 12 bases sitting between them. The CDR3 is 13 amino acids. Germline CDR1 reads SQVTM; CDR2 reads ANQGSEA. In nucleotides, the CDR3 is TGCAGCGTTGGGAGGGGGGGCGCAGATACGCAGTATTTT. Translating it yields CSVGRGGADTQYF.

J is TRBJ1-4 and V is TRBV7-9; maybe TRBD1 (6 bases). Germline loops: CDR1 SEHNR, CDR2 FQNEAQ (reference sequence). This CDR3 contains 13 residues. Trimming cost V 6 bases and J 7 bases, with 12 bases left between them. The CDR3 spells CASSRDIPEKLFF. For the CDR3, the DNA is TGTGCCAGCAGTCGGGACATACCTGAAAAACTGTTTTTT.

V usage is TRBV29-1 and J usage is TRBJ2-3, with 9 bases fitting TRBD2. CDR1 and CDR2 (germline): SQVTM, ANQGSEA. The CDR3 runs 11 residues. Trimming cost V 7 bases and J 10 bases; bases outside gene matches: 6. CDR3 nucleotide sequence: TGCAGCGGGGGGACTAGCAGGTCGCAGTATTTT. Translation gives CSGGTSRSQYF.

The rearrangement joins TRBV3-1 (or the pseudogene TRBV3-2) to TRBJ2-7, with 10 nucleotides matching TRBD2. This CDR3 comprises 15 residues. The ends lost 4 bases at V and 1 base at J; junction bases unmatched: 4. Germline assignment: CDR1 LGHDT and CDR2 YNNKEL (reference sequence). The CDR3 nucleotides are TGTGCCAGCAGCCCCGCTAGCGGGGGTTCCTACGAGCAGTACGTC. Protein: CASSPASGGSYEQYV.

The V call is TRBV25-1, the J call TRBJ2-7, with no clear D. V was clipped by 5 bases and J by 2 bases, with 13 bases between them. Germline V gene data show CDR1 as MGHDK and CDR2 as SYGVNS. The CDR3 has 14 amino acids. Here the CDR3 DNA reads TGTGCCAGCAGTAGAACGGGTCTTCCCTACGAGCAGTACTTC. Translated: CASSRTGLPYEQYF.

This rearrangement joins TRBV20-1 to TRBJ2-5, with D tentatively TRBD2 (6 bases). CDR1 and CDR2 from the germline V gene are DFQATT and SNEGSKA (reference sequence). This CDR3 region has 13 residues. Trimming pared 3 bases from V and 4 bases from J, leaving 12 bases between. The CDR3 reads CSASDTSPETQYF. DNA of the CDR3: TGCAGTGCTAGTGATACTAGCCCAGAGACCCAGTACTTC.

The rearrangement links TRBV24-1 to TRBJ2-5; TRBD2 aligns across 7 bases. The CDR3 runs 15 residues. Trimming cost V 8 bases and J 2 bases; bases outside gene matches: 10. The V gene's germline CDR1 is KGHDR and CDR2 SFDVKD. The CDR3 sequence: CATNVRAGLQETQYF. CDR3 DNA sequence: TGTGCCACCAACGTCAGAGCGGGGCTGCAAGAGACCCAGTACTTC.

Only one count was recorded for this clone. The V and J genes are TRBV18 and TRBJ1-6; TRBD1 matches 9 bases. Per the germline V gene, CDR1 is KGHSH and CDR2 is LQKENI. CDR3 length: 15 amino acids. The ends lost 5 bases at V and 5 bases at J; junction bases unmatched: 4. The CDR3 bases are TGTGCCAGCTCAACCGGGACAGGGAATAATTCACCCCTCCACTTT. It translates to CASSTGTGNNSPLHF.

The genes are TRBV9 and TRBJ1-3; D is ambiguous. This CDR3 spans 15 amino acids. The germline V gene has CDR1 SGDLS and CDR2 YYNGEE. Trimming took 2 bases from V and 0 from J, leaving 9 bases between them. The DNA of the CDR3 is TGTGCCAGCAGCGTTGAGGAGCTCTCTGGAAACACCATATATTTT. This sequence encodes CASSVEELSGNTIYF.

The chain carries TRBV11-2 and TRBJ2-1; D is ambiguous. Looked up from germline, CDR1 is SGHAT and CDR2 is FQNNGV. Trimming took off 2 bases at V and 9 bases at J, with 11 bases between the two ends. The CDR3 runs to 13 residues. The CDR3 here is CASSLQPSGEQFF. The CDR3 DNA sequence: TGTGCCAGCAGCTTACAACCCTCCGGTGAGCAGTTCTTC.